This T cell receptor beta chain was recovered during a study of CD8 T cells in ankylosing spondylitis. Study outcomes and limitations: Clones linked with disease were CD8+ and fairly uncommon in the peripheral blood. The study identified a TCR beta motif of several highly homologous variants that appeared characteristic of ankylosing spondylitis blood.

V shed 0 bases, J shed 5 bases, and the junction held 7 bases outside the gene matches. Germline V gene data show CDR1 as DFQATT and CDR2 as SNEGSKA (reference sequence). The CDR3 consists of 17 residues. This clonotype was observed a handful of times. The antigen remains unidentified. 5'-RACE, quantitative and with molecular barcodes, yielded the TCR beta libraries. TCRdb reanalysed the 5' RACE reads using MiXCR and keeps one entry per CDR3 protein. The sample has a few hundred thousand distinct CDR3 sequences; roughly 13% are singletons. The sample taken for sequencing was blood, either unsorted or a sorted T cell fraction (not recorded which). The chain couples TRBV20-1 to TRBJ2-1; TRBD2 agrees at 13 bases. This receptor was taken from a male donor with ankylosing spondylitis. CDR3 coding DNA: TGCAGTGCTAGAGATCAAGGACTAGCGGGAGCGGACAATGAGCAGTTCTTC. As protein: CSARDQGLAGADNEQFF.